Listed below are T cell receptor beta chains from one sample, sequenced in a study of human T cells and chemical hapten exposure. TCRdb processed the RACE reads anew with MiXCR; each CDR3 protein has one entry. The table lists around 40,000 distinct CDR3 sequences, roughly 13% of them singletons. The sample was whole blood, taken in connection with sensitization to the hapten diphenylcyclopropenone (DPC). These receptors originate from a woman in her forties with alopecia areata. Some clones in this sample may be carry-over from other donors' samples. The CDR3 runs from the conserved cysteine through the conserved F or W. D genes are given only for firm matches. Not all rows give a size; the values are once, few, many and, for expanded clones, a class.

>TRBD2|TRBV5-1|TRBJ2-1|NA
TGCGCCAGCAGGGCTAGCGGACCCCGCAATGAGCAGTTCTTC
CASRASGPRNEQFF
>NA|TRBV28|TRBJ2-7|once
TGCGCCAGCAGTTCTGAAGAGCGCGATGAGCAGTACTTC
CASSSEERDEQYF
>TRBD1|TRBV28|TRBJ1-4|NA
TGTGCCAGCAGTTCGGGGACAGCGAATGAAAAACTGTTTTTT
CASSSGTANEKLFF
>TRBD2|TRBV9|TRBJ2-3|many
TGTGCCAGCAGCGGTACTAGCGGGAGGGTTACAGATACGCAGTATTTT
CASSGTSGRVTDTQYF
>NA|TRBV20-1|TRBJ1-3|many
TGCAGTGCTAGAGATAGTAAACCGAGCTCTGGAAACACCATATATTTT
CSARDSKPSSGNTIYF
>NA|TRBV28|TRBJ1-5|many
TGTGCCAGCAGCCCTGGACAGCCCCAGCATTTT
CASSPGQPQHF
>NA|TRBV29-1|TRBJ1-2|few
TGCAGCGTTGAAGACCTTAGCGCATCCTATGGCTACACCTTC
CSVEDLSASYGYTF
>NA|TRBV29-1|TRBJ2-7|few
TGCAGCGCCCAGGGGCAAACCTCCTACGAGCAGTACTTC
CSAQGQTSYEQYF
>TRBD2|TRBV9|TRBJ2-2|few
TGTGCCAGCAGCCCTCCAGCGGGAGCGGCCGGCGGGGAGCTGTTTTTT
CASSPPAGAAGGELFF
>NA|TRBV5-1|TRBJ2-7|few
TGCGCCAGCAGCCCGGTTGGAGGGGGCCACGAGCAGTACTTC
CASSPVGGGHEQYF
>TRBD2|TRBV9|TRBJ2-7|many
TGTGCCAGCAGCGCGGCCGGGACTAGCGGCTACGAGCAGTACTTC
CASSAAGTSGYEQYF
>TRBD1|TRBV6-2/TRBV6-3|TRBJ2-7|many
TGTGCCAGCAGTACCGACAGCCCCAGGGGGCACGAGCAGTACTTC
CASSTDSPRGHEQYF
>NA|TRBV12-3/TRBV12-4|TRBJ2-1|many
TGTGCCAGCAGTTTGGTTGGATTTAATGAGCAGTTCTTC
CASSLVGFNEQFF
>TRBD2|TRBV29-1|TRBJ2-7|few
TGCAGCGTTGGAGCGGGGGCCCCCTACGAGCAGTACTTC
CSVGAGAPYEQYF
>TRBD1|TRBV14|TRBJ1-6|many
TGTGCCAGCAGCCAAGGGAGGGGGCCAATGATTTCACCCCTCCACTTT
CASSQGRGPMISPLHF
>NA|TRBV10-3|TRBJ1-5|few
TGTGCCATCAGCCCCGACGAGGATCAGCCCCAGCATTTT
CAISPDEDQPQHF
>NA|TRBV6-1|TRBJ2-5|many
TGTGCCAGCAGTGAGGGCAGGAGGGAGACCCAGTACTTC
CASSEGRRETQYF
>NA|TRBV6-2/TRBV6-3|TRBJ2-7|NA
TGTGCCAGCAGCCACGGCAGGTTCGGCGAGCAGTACTTC
CASSHGRFGEQYF
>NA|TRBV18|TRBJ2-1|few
TGTGCCAGCCGGATTCCTGGAGCTTTGTCCGATGAGCAGTTCTTC
CASRIPGALSDEQFF
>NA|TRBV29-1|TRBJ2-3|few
TGCAGCGTTGAAGGGGAAGATACGCAGTATTTT
CSVEGEDTQYF
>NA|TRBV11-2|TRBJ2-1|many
TGTGCCAGCAGCATTTACTACTACAATGAGCAGTTCTTC
CASSIYYYNEQFF
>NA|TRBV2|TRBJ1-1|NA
TGTGCCAGCAGAGAACAGGGTCTTGTTAGGACTGAAGCTTTCTTT
CASREQGLVRTEAFF
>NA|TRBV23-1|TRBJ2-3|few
TGCGCCAGCAGTCAATCGGCGCGGGGAGATACGCAGTATTTT
CASSQSARGDTQYF
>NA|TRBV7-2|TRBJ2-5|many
TGTGCCAGCAGCTTATGGGGGGTGACTAGTCCCCAGTACTTC
CASSLWGVTSPQYF
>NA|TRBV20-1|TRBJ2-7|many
TGCAGTGCTACCGATGGTACGGCCTACGAGCAGTACTTC
CSATDGTAYEQYF
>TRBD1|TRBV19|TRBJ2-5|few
TGTGCCAGTAGTCCTGGACAGGGGATGAGGGCCCAAGAGACCCAGTACTTC
CASSPGQGMRAQETQYF
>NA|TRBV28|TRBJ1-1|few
TGTGCCAGCAGTTGGACAGCTAACCTTGAAGCTTTCTTT
CASSWTANLEAFF
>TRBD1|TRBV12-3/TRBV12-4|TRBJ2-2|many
TGTGCCAGCACTTCGACAGGGGGCAACACCGGGGAGCTGTTTTTT
CASTSTGGNTGELFF
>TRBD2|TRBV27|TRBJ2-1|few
TGTGCCAGCAGTTTAGGGCTAGCGGGCAGGCAGTTATTC
CASSLGLAGRQLF
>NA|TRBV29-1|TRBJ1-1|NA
TGCAGCGTTTCGGGACGGAGGAACACTGAAGCTTTCTTT
CSVSGRRNTEAFF
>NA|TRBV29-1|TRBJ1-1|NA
TGCAGCGGTAGGACACACATGAACACTGAAGCTTTCTTT
CSGRTHMNTEAFF
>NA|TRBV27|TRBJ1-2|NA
TGTGCCAGCAGGTCAGATTATCACCGAGGCTACACCTTC
CASRSDYHRGYTF
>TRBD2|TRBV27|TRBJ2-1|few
TGTGCCAGCAGTTTGGTGACTAGCGGGGGGTCTTACAATGAGCAGTTCTTC
CASSLVTSGGSYNEQFF
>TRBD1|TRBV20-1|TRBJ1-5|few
TGCAGTGCAACCGGGACAGATAGCAATCAGCCCCAGCATTTT
CSATGTDSNQPQHF
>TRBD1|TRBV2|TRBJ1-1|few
TGTGCCAGCAGTACGCGGACAGGGGGCACTGAAGCTTTCTTT
CASSTRTGGTEAFF
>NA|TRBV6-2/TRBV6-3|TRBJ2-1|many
TGTGCCAGCAGCCCCCTCATGGGGACAGAGCAGTTCTTC
CASSPLMGTEQFF
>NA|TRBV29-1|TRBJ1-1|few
TGCAGCGCTAGTATCGATAACACTGAAGCTTTCTTT
CSASIDNTEAFF
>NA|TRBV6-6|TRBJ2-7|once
TGTGCCAGCAGCCGCGAAGAGCAGTACTTC
CASSREEQYF
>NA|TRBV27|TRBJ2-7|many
TGTGCCAGCAAGGAACGGTGGTCCGAGCAGTACTTC
CASKERWSEQYF
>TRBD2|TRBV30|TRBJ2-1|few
TGTGCCTGGAGTGGGGGACTAGCTTTCTACAATGAGCAGTTCTTC
CAWSGGLAFYNEQFF
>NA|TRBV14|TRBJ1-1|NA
TGTGCCAGCAGCCAAGTCAAGTCAGGGACTGAAGCTTTCTTT
CASSQVKSGTEAFF
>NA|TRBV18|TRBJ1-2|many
TGTGCCAGCTCACCACCGGGAGGTGAATGCACCTTC
CASSPPGGECTF
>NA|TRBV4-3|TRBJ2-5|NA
TGCGCCAGCAGCCAAGACGGCTACTCCCAAGAGACCCAGTACTTC
CASSQDGYSQETQYF
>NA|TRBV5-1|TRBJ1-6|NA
TGCGCCAGCAGCTTTGGGGGGATTGGATCTAATTCACCCCTCCACTTT
CASSFGGIGSNSPLHF
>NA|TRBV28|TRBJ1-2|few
TGTGCCAGCAGCATCTACAGTGATTCTTATGGCTACACCTTC
CASSIYSDSYGYTF
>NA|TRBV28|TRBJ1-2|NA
TGTGCCAGCAGTTTAGGAGGGGTCGACTATGGCTACACCTTC
CASSLGGVDYGYTF
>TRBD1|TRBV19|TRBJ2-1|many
TGTGCCAGTAGGTCCGGGGACAGCGAGGTCAATGAGCAGTTCTTC
CASRSGDSEVNEQFF
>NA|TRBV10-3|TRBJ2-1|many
TGTGCCATCAGATCCCTAGCGTCCAGCTCCTACAATGAGCAGTTCTTC
CAIRSLASSSYNEQFF
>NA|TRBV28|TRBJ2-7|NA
TGTGCCAGCAGCTCGATTGGATACGTGCAGTACTTC
CASSSIGYVQYF
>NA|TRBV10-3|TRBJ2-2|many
TGTGCCATCAGTGAGTCTGGCGGACAAGGGGAGCTGTTTTTT
CAISESGGQGELFF